Listed below are T cell receptor beta chains from one sample, sequenced in a study of T cells in localized non-small cell lung cancer. Measured with immunoSEQ multiplex PCR; TCRdb has only the in-frame clones, and not every one. Altogether around 64,000 clones are present, roughly nine tenths being singletons, with the ten largest covering nearly 20%. Sequenced material: peripheral blood, taken before any cancer treatment. Receptors originate from a man between 40 and 70 years old with stage I lung adenocarcinoma. The CDR3 runs from the conserved cysteine through the conserved F or W. The D gene is left open where the match is weak. The size of a clone is reported for some rows only, either as once, few or many, or as a class for expanded clones.

CDR3 DNA: TGTGCCAGCAGTTTACTGACAGGTAGCCCAGATACGCAGTATTTT
CDR3 protein: CASSLLTGSPDTQYF
J gene: TRBJ2-3
V gene: TRBV27
clone size: .
D gene: .

CDR3 DNA: TGTGCCAGCAGCCAAGGGGGGACAGGGTACAATGAGCAGTTCTTC
CDR3 protein: CASSQGGTGYNEQFF
J gene: TRBJ2-1
V gene: TRBV4-2
clone size: .
D gene: TRBD1

CDR3 DNA: TGTGCCACCAGAGGCCCTTCTCGGGCCCAGCAGTTCTTC
CDR3 protein: CATRGPSRAQQFF
J gene: TRBJ2-1
V gene: TRBV28
clone size: .
D gene: .

CDR3 DNA: TGCGCCAGCAGCCAAAAGACGACGGACAGGGCCGGGGAGCTGTTTTTT
CDR3 protein: CASSQKTTDRAGELFF
J gene: TRBJ2-2
V gene: TRBV4-1
clone size: once
D gene: TRBD1

CDR3 DNA: TGTGCCTGGAGCATCACAGGGTACGAGCAGTACTTC
CDR3 protein: CAWSITGYEQYF
J gene: TRBJ2-7
V gene: TRBV30
clone size: once
D gene: .

CDR3 DNA: TGCGCCAGCAGCTTGGGTGGACGCGCCGGGGAGCTGTTTTTT
CDR3 protein: CASSLGGRAGELFF
J gene: TRBJ2-2
V gene: TRBV5-1
clone size: .
D gene: .

CDR3 DNA: TGTGCCATCAGTGATACAGGAGAAGAAAAACTGTTTTTT
CDR3 protein: CAISDTGEEKLFF
J gene: TRBJ1-4
V gene: TRBV10-3
clone size: once
D gene: .

CDR3 DNA: TGTGCCAGCAGTTTGGCAACGACCTACGAGCAGTACTTC
CDR3 protein: CASSLATTYEQYF
J gene: TRBJ2-7
V gene: TRBV27
clone size: .
D gene: .

CDR3 DNA: TGTGCCAGCAGTTCATTACCGGGACAGGGGACTCCCACCATATATTTT
CDR3 protein: CASSSLPGQGTPTIYF
J gene: TRBJ1-3
V gene: TRBV28
clone size: .
D gene: TRBD1

CDR3 DNA: TGTGCCAGCAGCCAAGTCGGGGAATGGGGCCACGAGCAGTACTTC
CDR3 protein: CASSQVGEWGHEQYF
J gene: TRBJ2-7
V gene: TRBV4-2
clone size: .
D gene: .

CDR3 DNA: TGTGCCACCCGGACTAGCGGGATCTCTACAGATACGCAGTATTTT
CDR3 protein: CATRTSGISTDTQYF
J gene: TRBJ2-3
V gene: TRBV19
clone size: .
D gene: TRBD2

CDR3 DNA: TGTGCCAGCAGCTTGTCAGAGGCGGAGATCACCTACAATGAGCAGTTCTTC
CDR3 protein: CASSLSEAEITYNEQFF
J gene: TRBJ2-1
V gene: TRBV5-6
clone size: few
D gene: .

CDR3 DNA: TGTGCCAGCAGCTCAGGGACAGGGTTACAAGAGACCCAGTACTTC
CDR3 protein: CASSSGTGLQETQYF
J gene: TRBJ2-5
V gene: TRBV11-3
clone size: .
D gene: TRBD1

CDR3 DNA: TGTGCCAGCAGCGGCTCCGTGTCTCTCGGGCTTGTGGAGACCCAGTACTTC
CDR3 protein: CASSGSVSLGLVETQYF
J gene: TRBJ2-5
V gene: TRBV7-8
clone size: .
D gene: .

CDR3 DNA: TGTGCCAGCAGTCCCACTAGCGGGGGCTCCTACGAGCAGTACTTC
CDR3 protein: CASSPTSGGSYEQYF
J gene: TRBJ2-7
V gene: TRBV7-2
clone size: .
D gene: TRBD2

CDR3 DNA: TGCAGTGCTGCCGCCGCCAACGTCCTGACTTTC
CDR3 protein: CSAAAANVLTF
J gene: TRBJ2-6
V gene: TRBV20-1
clone size: .
D gene: .

CDR3 DNA: TGTGCCAGCAGCCCCGGTATTACCTACGAGCAGTACTTC
CDR3 protein: CASSPGITYEQYF
J gene: TRBJ2-7
V gene: TRBV7-6
clone size: .
D gene: .

CDR3 DNA: TGTGCCAGCAGCGGACTAGCGGACAATGAGCAGTTCTTC
CDR3 protein: CASSGLADNEQFF
J gene: TRBJ2-1
V gene: TRBV7-9
clone size: .
D gene: TRBD2

CDR3 DNA: TGTGCCAGCAGCTGGACAGGGTCCACCGGGGAGCTGTTTTTT
CDR3 protein: CASSWTGSTGELFF
J gene: TRBJ2-2
V gene: TRBV11-3
clone size: .
D gene: TRBD1

CDR3 DNA: TGTGCCAGCAGTCGGGACAGAGGAACCGGGGAGCTGTTTTTT
CDR3 protein: CASSRDRGTGELFF
J gene: TRBJ2-2
V gene: TRBV28
clone size: .
D gene: TRBD1

CDR3 DNA: TGCGCCAGCAGGGACAGTTCTGGGGCCAACGTCCTGACTTTC
CDR3 protein: CASRDSSGANVLTF
J gene: TRBJ2-6
V gene: TRBV5-1
clone size: .
D gene: .

CDR3 DNA: TGCGCCAGCAGTGAGCGCGGGGCCCTAAGTTCGTACTCTGGAAACACCATATATTTT
CDR3 protein: CASSERGALSSYSGNTIYF
J gene: TRBJ1-3
V gene: TRBV10-1
clone size: .
D gene: .

CDR3 DNA: TGTGCCAGCAGGGGTAACCCCACCGCGTACAATGAGCAGTTCTTC
CDR3 protein: CASRGNPTAYNEQFF
J gene: TRBJ2-1
V gene: TRBV6-1
clone size: .
D gene: .

CDR3 DNA: TGTGCCAGCAGTCGGAAGTGGACAGGCGACGAGACCCAGTACTTC
CDR3 protein: CASSRKWTGDETQYF
J gene: TRBJ2-5
V gene: TRBV6-1
clone size: .
D gene: TRBD1

CDR3 DNA: TGTGCGAGCGGGACAGGGGACGGTTACGGCTATGGCTACACCTTC
CDR3 protein: CASGTGDGYGYGYTF
J gene: TRBJ1-2
V gene: TRBV5-6
clone size: .
D gene: TRBD1

CDR3 DNA: TGTGCCAGCAGCGACCGGGGCAGGGGCACCGGGGAGCTGTTTTTT
CDR3 protein: CASSDRGRGTGELFF
J gene: TRBJ2-2
V gene: TRBV6-5
clone size: .
D gene: .

CDR3 DNA: TGTGCCAGCAGCGTAGGTCACACGAACACCGGGGAGCTGTTTTTT
CDR3 protein: CASSVGHTNTGELFF
J gene: TRBJ2-2
V gene: TRBV9
clone size: .
D gene: .

CDR3 DNA: TGTGCCAGCAGAACCCTCGGACAGGGACAAGAGACCCAGTACTTC
CDR3 protein: CASRTLGQGQETQYF
J gene: TRBJ2-5
V gene: TRBV6-5
clone size: .
D gene: TRBD1

CDR3 DNA: TGCAGTGAGTCAGGGGGAGAGACCCAGTACTTC
CDR3 protein: CSESGGETQYF
J gene: TRBJ2-5
V gene: TRBV20-1
clone size: .
D gene: TRBD1

CDR3 DNA: TGTGCCACCACCCTCGGGACAGACACAGATACGCAGTATTTT
CDR3 protein: CATTLGTDTDTQYF
J gene: TRBJ2-3
V gene: TRBV19
clone size: once
D gene: TRBD1

CDR3 DNA: TGCGCCAGCAGCCAAGGGACAGGGCCTGCCTACGAGCAGTACTTC
CDR3 protein: CASSQGTGPAYEQYF
J gene: TRBJ2-7
V gene: TRBV4-3
clone size: .
D gene: TRBD1

CDR3 DNA: TGTGCCAGTAGTATAGCCGCGGGAGGTCGCGAGCAGTACTTC
CDR3 protein: CASSIAAGGREQYF
J gene: TRBJ2-7
V gene: TRBV19
clone size: .
D gene: TRBD2

CDR3 DNA: TGTGCCAGCAGCTTAGGAGTAGCGCGTAACGAGCAGTACTTC
CDR3 protein: CASSLGVARNEQYF
J gene: TRBJ2-7
V gene: TRBV7-3
clone size: .
D gene: .

CDR3 DNA: TGCGCCAGCAGTCTCGGGACTAGCGGGACCAATGAGCAGTTCTTC
CDR3 protein: CASSLGTSGTNEQFF
J gene: TRBJ2-1
V gene: TRBV5-1
clone size: .
D gene: TRBD2

CDR3 DNA: TGTGCCAGCAGCCCAGGGCCGGACGACACTGAAGCTTTCTTT
CDR3 protein: CASSPGPDDTEAFF
J gene: TRBJ1-1
V gene: TRBV7-3
clone size: .
D gene: .

CDR3 DNA: TGTGCCAGCAGCCTTTCCGGGACTTCACAGTACGAGCAGTACTTC
CDR3 protein: CASSLSGTSQYEQYF
J gene: TRBJ2-7
V gene: TRBV6-5
clone size: .
D gene: .

CDR3 DNA: TGTGCCAGCAGTGCCCAGGGAGTCAAGGCAGATACGCAGTATTTT
CDR3 protein: CASSAQGVKADTQYF
J gene: TRBJ2-3
V gene: TRBV2
clone size: .
D gene: .

CDR3 DNA: TGTGCCAGCAGTATGACACACAGCACAGATACGCAGTATTTT
CDR3 protein: CASSMTHSTDTQYF
J gene: TRBJ2-3
V gene: TRBV6-4
clone size: .
D gene: .

CDR3 DNA: TGTGCCAGCAGTACCGGGACGGAGAACTATGGCTACACCTTC
CDR3 protein: CASSTGTENYGYTF
J gene: TRBJ1-2
V gene: TRBV27
clone size: .
D gene: .

CDR3 DNA: TGTGCCAGCTCACCACCGTGGCTAGCGGGAGAAGATACGCAGTATTTT
CDR3 protein: CASSPPWLAGEDTQYF
J gene: TRBJ2-3
V gene: TRBV18
clone size: once
D gene: TRBD2

CDR3 DNA: TGTGCCTGGAGTATCACAGGGTACAGCTACGAGCAGTACTTC
CDR3 protein: CAWSITGYSYEQYF
J gene: TRBJ2-7
V gene: TRBV30
clone size: few
D gene: .

CDR3 DNA: TGTGCCAGCTCACGCAGGACTAACACAGATACGCAGTATTTT
CDR3 protein: CASSRRTNTDTQYF
J gene: TRBJ2-3
V gene: TRBV18
clone size: .
D gene: .

CDR3 DNA: TGTGCCAGCAGCTTGGGTGTCTACGAGCAGTACTTC
CDR3 protein: CASSLGVYEQYF
J gene: TRBJ2-7
V gene: TRBV5-6
clone size: .
D gene: .

CDR3 DNA: TGCAGCGTTGAAGGGACTAGCGAAAACCAAGAGACCCAGTACTTC
CDR3 protein: CSVEGTSENQETQYF
J gene: TRBJ2-5
V gene: TRBV29-1
clone size: .
D gene: TRBD2

CDR3 DNA: TGTGCCAGCAGTTACTCGATTGTGCACCCCGGTTTCCTGGGGGAGCAGTACTTC
CDR3 protein: CASSYSIVHPGFLGEQYF
J gene: TRBJ2-7
V gene: TRBV6-7
clone size: .
D gene: .

CDR3 DNA: TGTGCCATCAGTTCTAGCGGGGAAACAGATACGCAGTATTTT
CDR3 protein: CAISSSGETDTQYF
J gene: TRBJ2-3
V gene: TRBV10-3
clone size: .
D gene: TRBD2

CDR3 DNA: TGTGCCAGTAGTATAGACATACAAGAGACCCAGTACTTC
CDR3 protein: CASSIDIQETQYF
J gene: TRBJ2-5
V gene: TRBV19
clone size: .
D gene: .

CDR3 DNA: TGTGCTAGCAGCTTAGAGGAATCCCCTAACAATGAGCAGTTCTTC
CDR3 protein: CASSLEESPNNEQFF
J gene: TRBJ2-1
V gene: TRBV7-7
clone size: .
D gene: .

CDR3 DNA: TGTGCCAGCACCATGGCGCTAGCGGGAGTTGTCACAGATACGCAGTATTTT
CDR3 protein: CASTMALAGVVTDTQYF
J gene: TRBJ2-3
V gene: TRBV7-2
clone size: .
D gene: TRBD2

CDR3 DNA: TGTGCCAGCAGCCCTGGACAGGGAGGATATGGCTACACCTTC
CDR3 protein: CASSPGQGGYGYTF
J gene: TRBJ1-2
V gene: TRBV2
clone size: .
D gene: TRBD1

CDR3 DNA: TGTGCCAGCACCGACGCCACGGGGGGGGGTGAAAAACTGTTTTTT
CDR3 protein: CASTDATGGGEKLFF
J gene: TRBJ1-4
V gene: TRBV28
clone size: .
D gene: .

CDR3 DNA: TGTGCCAGCAGTGGTTACAGGGAGAACTCCCCCCAGCATTTT
CDR3 protein: CASSGYRENSPQHF
J gene: TRBJ1-5
V gene: TRBV6-1
clone size: .
D gene: .

CDR3 DNA: TGTGCCAGCAGCGCCGCCCAGGGAAACGAAAAACTGTTTTTT
CDR3 protein: CASSAAQGNEKLFF
J gene: TRBJ1-4
V gene: TRBV9
clone size: .
D gene: .

CDR3 DNA: TGTGCCAGCAGTCCAAGGGACAGGCTCTACGAGCAGTACTTC
CDR3 protein: CASSPRDRLYEQYF
J gene: TRBJ2-7
V gene: TRBV27
clone size: .
D gene: TRBD1

CDR3 DNA: TGTGCCAGCAGAGGGATTGGACAGGGATGGAATGAGCAGTTCTTC
CDR3 protein: CASRGIGQGWNEQFF
J gene: TRBJ2-1
V gene: TRBV6-1
clone size: .
D gene: TRBD1

CDR3 DNA: TGTGCCAGCAGCCCCCGGGACATCTATCAGCCCCAGCATTTT
CDR3 protein: CASSPRDIYQPQHF
J gene: TRBJ1-5
V gene: TRBV7-9
clone size: .
D gene: .

CDR3 DNA: TGTGCCAGCAGCGACAGTTGGGAGACTGAAGCTTTCTTT
CDR3 protein: CASSDSWETEAFF
J gene: TRBJ1-1
V gene: TRBV7-9
clone size: .
D gene: .

CDR3 DNA: TGCGCCAGCAGCCAAGGGGGTGGAGGGAGGGGGACCACCGGGGAGCTGTTTTTT
CDR3 protein: CASSQGGGGRGTTGELFF
J gene: TRBJ2-2
V gene: TRBV4-3
clone size: .
D gene: .

CDR3 DNA: TGTGCCAGCAGCTCCGACAGGGACAATGAGCAGTTCTTC
CDR3 protein: CASSSDRDNEQFF
J gene: TRBJ2-1
V gene: TRBV7-3
clone size: .
D gene: TRBD1

CDR3 DNA: TGTGCCTGGGGACTAGCCGGGGAGCTGTTTTTT
CDR3 protein: CAWGLAGELFF
J gene: TRBJ2-2
V gene: TRBV30
clone size: .
D gene: TRBD2